This is a list of T cell receptor beta chains from one sample in a study of cytomegalovirus exposure and HLA in healthy donors. Measured with immunoSEQ multiplex PCR; TCRdb has only the in-frame clones, and not every one. The sample carries approximately 300,000 clones, about 90% recorded once. Sequencing input: PBMCs. The receptors stem from a woman aged 25-40 years in good health and CMV-seropositive. The CDR3 runs from the conserved cysteine through the conserved F or W. Each record gives: clone size, D gene, J gene, V gene, CDR3 DNA, CDR3 protein. The D gene is left open where the match is weak. Size is omitted from some rows. Given values are once, few, many or a class for expanded clones.

few | TRBD1 | TRBJ2-7 | TRBV6-1 | TGTGCCAGCAGTGTTGGTTTGACAGGGGTGGGCGAGCAGTACTTC | CASSVGLTGVGEQYF
. | . | TRBJ2-5 | TRBV6-5 | TGTGCCAGCAGCCCGCCGGACAGAAAAGAGACCCAGTACTTC | CASSPPDRKETQYF
few | . | TRBJ1-2 | TRBV29-1 | TGCAGCGCCTCGACAGGTTATGGCTACACCTTC | CSASTGYGYTF
. | . | TRBJ2-2 | TRBV6-1 | TGTGCCAGCAGGGAGGCCGGGGAGCTGTTTTTT | CASREAGELFF
once | . | TRBJ2-7 | TRBV10-3 | TGTGCCATCAGTGAGCGGGGGGAGCAGTACTTC | CAISERGEQYF
. | . | TRBJ1-2 | TRBV7-9 | TGTGCCAGCAGCTTATATGGGGTCTACACCTTC | CASSLYGVYTF
few | . | TRBJ2-7 | TRBV27 | TGTGCCAGCAGGGCCCCCGCGGGGCTATACGAGCAGTACTTC | CASRAPAGLYEQYF
. | . | TRBJ2-3 | TRBV27 | TGTGCCAGCAGTCCCCGCCGGCAGGGTGGTCGAGATACGCAGTATTTT | CASSPRRQGGRDTQYF
. | . | TRBJ1-1 | TRBV30 | TGTGCCTGGACCCCAGGGAGTGCGGCTTTCTTT | CAWTPGSAAFF
. | TRBD2 | TRBJ2-1 | TRBV4-1 | TGCGCCAGCAGCCAACCCGGGACTAGCTTTGAGCAGTTCTTC | CASSQPGTSFEQFF
. | TRBD2 | TRBJ2-1 | TRBV4-3 | TGCGCCAGCAGCCAAGACCCCCCTAATACTAGCGGCCTTTACAATGAGCAGTTCTTC | CASSQDPPNTSGLYNEQFF
. | . | TRBJ2-7 | TRBV11-2 | TGTGCCAGCAGCTTAGATCCCCACGAGCAGTACTTC | CASSLDPHEQYF
. | . | TRBJ2-1 | TRBV6-6 | TGTGCCAGCAGGCCCCTGGGCGATGAGCAGTTCTTC | CASRPLGDEQFF
few | . | TRBJ1-1 | TRBV6-6 | TGTGCCAGCAGTCGAGTCGTAAACACTGAAGCTTTCTTT | CASSRVVNTEAFF
. | . | TRBJ2-1 | TRBV15 | TGTGCCACCAGCAGATCGGGATGGGCAGGGAGAGGGAATGAGCAGTTCTTC | CATSRSGWAGRGNEQFF